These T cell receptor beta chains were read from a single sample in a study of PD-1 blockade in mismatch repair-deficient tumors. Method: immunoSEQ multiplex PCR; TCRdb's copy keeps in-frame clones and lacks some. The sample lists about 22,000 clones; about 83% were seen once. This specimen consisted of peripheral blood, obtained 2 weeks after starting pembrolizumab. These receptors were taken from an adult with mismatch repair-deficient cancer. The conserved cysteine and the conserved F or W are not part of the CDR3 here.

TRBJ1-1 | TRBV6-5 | ASSYFPNGDTEAF
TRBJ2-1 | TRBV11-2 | ASSLEASGGQF
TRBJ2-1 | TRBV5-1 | ASSLGHVGLTYNEQF
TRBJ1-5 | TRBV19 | ASSMGRNQPQH
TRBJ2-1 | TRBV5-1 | ASTLESGNEQF
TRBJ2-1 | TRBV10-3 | AIKGQGNYNEQF
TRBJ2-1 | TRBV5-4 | ASSLVGLRSTYNEQF
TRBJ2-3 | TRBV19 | ASSIRGVGTDTQY
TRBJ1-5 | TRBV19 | ASRDRPGQPQH
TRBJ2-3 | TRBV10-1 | ASRGNWTSGTRADTQY
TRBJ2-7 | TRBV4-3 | ASSPSPGGLAYEQY
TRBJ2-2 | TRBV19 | ASSIVGQGQNGELF
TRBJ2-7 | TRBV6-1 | ASSGTTSYEQY
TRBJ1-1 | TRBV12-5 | ASGTQGGGTEAF